These 12 T cell receptor beta chains share one sample of origin, sequenced in a study of shared clonotypes between healthy human individuals. Produced via immunoSEQ multiplex PCR; TCRdb's table is partial and in-frame only. This sample has about 380,000 clones; roughly 96% occur once, and the top ten carry around 0.29%. Sequenced sample: memory CD8+ T cells sorted from blood. Subset noted: CD45RO+ cells pooled with CCR7-negative TemRA cells. All receptors derive from a man between 25 and 39 years old in good health.

The rearrangement uses TRBV5-1 and TRBJ2-4; D possibly corresponds to TRBD1 (5 bases). The CDR3 consists of 18 residues. Germline V gives CDR1 SGHRS, CDR2 YFSETQ. V was shortened by 7 bases and J by 0 bases, with 23 bases between the two germline ends. The CDR3 spells CASSQGPGHILAKNIQYF. CDR3 in DNA: TGCGCCAGCTCCCAAGGGCCAGGACATATACTAGCCAAAAACATTCAGTACTTC.

The chain couples TRBV5-1 to TRBJ1-4; D is unresolved. V lost 0 bases, J lost 2 bases, and 8 bases lay in between. This CDR3 has 15 amino acids. The V gene's germline CDR1 is SGHRS and CDR2 YFSETQ. CDR3 coding DNA: TGCGCCAGCAGCTTGGGGGCAGGCACTAATGAAAAACTGTTTTTT. Translation: CASSLGAGTNEKLFF.

The chain has TRBV2 and TRBJ2-1; 10 bases map to TRBD2. The CDR3 extends over 15 amino acids. V was pared by 6 bases and J by 7 bases, with 9 bases of the junction left unmatched. In germline, CDR1 is SNHLY, CDR2 FYNNEI. Here the CDR3 DNA reads TGTGCCAGCAGCCTCGGGACTAGCGAGCCGAATGAGCAGTTCTTC. It codes for CASSLGTSEPNEQFF.

Here the CDR3 DNA reads TGTGCCAGCAGCTTAAGGGAGGGGACTGACTATGGCTACACCTTC. Translation: CASSLREGTDYGYTF. This rearrangement joins TRBV6-1 to TRBJ1-2; TRBD1 might be the D (5 bases). From germline, CDR1 is MNHNS and CDR2 SASEGT. The CDR3 is made up of 15 amino acids. V was pared by 6 bases and J by 3 bases, with 17 bases between.

The chain carries TRBV30 and TRBJ2-7; 8 bases align to TRBD2. V lost 2 bases and J lost 3; bases outside the gene matches: 6. Germline V gene data show CDR1 as GTSNPN and CDR2 as SVGIG (reference sequence). The length of the CDR3 is 14 residues. CDR3 in amino acids: CAWSLSGSIYEQYF. The CDR3 DNA sequence: TGTGCCTGGAGTTTAAGCGGGAGTATCTACGAGCAGTACTTC.

The V gene is TRBV18, the J gene TRBJ2-3; D is unresolved. Trimming took off 5 bases at V and 0 bases at J, with 6 bases between the two ends. CDR3 length: 13 residues. Germline V gene sequence: CDR1 KGHSH, CDR2 LQKENI. The CDR3 DNA is TGTGCCAGCTCAGGTCCTAGCACAGATACGCAGTATTTT. Translation gives CASSGPSTDTQYF.

The chain uses TRBV9 and TRBJ2-2, with 10 nucleotides matching TRBD2. V shed 0 bases, J shed 6 bases, and the junction held 8 bases outside the gene matches. This CDR3 has 17 amino acids. The germline V gene has CDR1 SGDLS and CDR2 YYNGEE. CDR3 nucleotide sequence: TGTGCCAGCAGCGTAGGGGTCAATAGCGGGAGGCCCGGGGAGCTGTTTTTT. As protein: CASSVGVNSGRPGELFF.

The chain has TRBV28 and TRBJ2-7; D may be TRBD1 or TRBD2 (5 bases each). With 6 bases removed from V and 0 bases from J, the gap between germline ends came to 15 bases. Germline V gene data show CDR1 as MDHEN and CDR2 as SYDVKM. The CDR3 sequence is 15 residues long. The CDR3 loop is CASRPPGRTSYEQYF. CDR3 DNA sequence: TGTGCCAGCAGACCACCGGGACGGACCTCCTACGAGCAGTACTTC.

The rearrangement links TRBV10-3 to TRBJ1-1, with a weak D call TRBD1 (6 bases). The V end was cut by 5 bases, the J end by 0 bases, with 10 bases between. This CDR3 is built from 14 residues. Germline V gene lookup returns CDR1 ENHRY and CDR2 SYGVKD. Written as DNA, the CDR3 is TGTGCCATCAGTCCCGGGACACTGAACACTGAAGCTTTCTTT. As protein: CAISPGTLNTEAFF.

The chain uses TRBV7-2 and TRBJ2-5; D not certain. Trimming cost V 1 base and J 3 bases, with 9 bases left between them. The CDR3 is 14 residues long. The germline gives CDR1 SGHTA, CDR2 FQGNSA. CDR3 loop: CASSLVGGKETQYF. CDR3 DNA: TGTGCCAGCAGCTTAGTCGGCGGCAAAGAGACCCAGTACTTC.

This clone was recorded only once. The chain recombines TRBV7-9 with TRBJ2-1; TRBD2 matches at 15 bases. With V trimmed by 5 bases and J by 7 bases, 9 bases remained unmatched. The germline V gene encodes CDR1 SEHNR and CDR2 FQNEAQ (reference sequence). This CDR3 is 17 amino acids long. The CDR3 sequence is CASSMGLAGGRWNEQFF. In nucleotides, the CDR3 is TGTGCCAGCAGCATGGGACTAGCGGGAGGCCGGTGGAATGAGCAGTTCTTC. Together with reference TRBV7-9 and TRBJ2-1, the CDR3 gives the full variable domain: DTGVSQNPRHKITKRGQNVTFRCDPISEHNRLYWYRQTLGQGPEFLTYFQNEAQLEKSRLLSDRFSAERPKGSFSTLEIQRTEQGDSAMYLCASSMGLAGGRWNEQFFGPGTRLTVL.

This sequence joins TRBV19 and TRBJ1-5, with D possibly matching TRBD1 (6 bases). Trimming removed 4 bases from V and 2 bases from J, with 9 bases in between. The germline gives CDR1 LNHDA, CDR2 SQIVND (reference sequence). There are 14 residues in the CDR3. The CDR3 sequence: CASSTRQGNQPQHF. The DNA for the CDR3 is TGTGCCAGTAGTACTCGACAGGGCAATCAGCCCCAGCATTTT. The entire variable domain, with the rest obtained from reference TRBV19 and TRBJ1-5, is as follows: DGGITQSPKYLFRKEGQNVTLSCEQNLNHDAMYWYRQDPGQGLRLIYYSQIVNDFQKGDIAEGYSVSREKKESFPLTVTSAQKNPTAFYLCASSTRQGNQPQHFGDGTRLSIL.